Sequencing of this T cell receptor (beta chain) was carried out in a study of spatial heterogeneity in lung cancer. TCRdb processed the 5' RACE reads anew with MiXCR; each CDR3 protein has one entry. The sample includes fewer than 65,000 distinct CDR3 sequences, under 7.5% of them seen just once. Time point specified: sample taken at primary tumor resection. In each case, whole RNA from tumor, nontumor lung or frozen PBMC was sequenced unsorted. Germline V gives CDR1 MNHEY, CDR2 SVGEGT. The CDR3 has 15 residues. Trimming removed 0 bases at V and 4 bases at J, with 10 bases between. This clonotype was seen ten or more times.

The sequence was obtained from a female donor with early-stage non-small cell lung cancer. Sequenced here: PBMCs, sampled at surgery. This sequence joins TRBV6-2 or TRBV6-3 and TRBJ1-5; D might be TRBD1 (6 bases). CDR3 in DNA: TGTGCCAGCAGTTACTCGGGGGCGCAGAATCAGCCCCAGCATTTT. Amino acid sequence: CASSYSGAQNQPQHF.